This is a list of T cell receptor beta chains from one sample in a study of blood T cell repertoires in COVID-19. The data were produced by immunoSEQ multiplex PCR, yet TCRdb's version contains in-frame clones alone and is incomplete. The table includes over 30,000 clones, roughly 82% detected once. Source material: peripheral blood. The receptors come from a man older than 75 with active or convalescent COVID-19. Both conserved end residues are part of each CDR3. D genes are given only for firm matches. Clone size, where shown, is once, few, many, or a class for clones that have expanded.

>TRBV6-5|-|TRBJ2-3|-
TGTGCCAGCAGATTGACAGAGCGCACAGATACGCAGTATTTT
CASRLTERTDTQYF
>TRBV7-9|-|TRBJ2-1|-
TGTGCCAGCAGCTTCCGGTTGGGAGTTGTCGATGAGCAGTTCTTC
CASSFRLGVVDEQFF
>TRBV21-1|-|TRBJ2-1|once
TGTGCCAGCAGCCTCAATGAGCAGTTCTTC
CASSLNEQFF
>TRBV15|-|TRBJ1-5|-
TGTGCCACCAGCTGGACTCAGGGGCGCCCCCAGCATTTT
CATSWTQGRPQHF
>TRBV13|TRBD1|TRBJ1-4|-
TGTGCCAGCAGCTACCGCAGGGGGCCCAATGAAAAACTGTTTTTT
CASSYRRGPNEKLFF
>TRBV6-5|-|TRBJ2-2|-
TGTGCCAGCATCCTTGGAGGTGGCGGCACCGGGGAGCTGTTTTTT
CASILGGGGTGELFF
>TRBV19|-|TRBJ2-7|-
TGTGCCAGTAGTATGGCAGAGGTATCCGAGCAGTACTTC
CASSMAEVSEQYF
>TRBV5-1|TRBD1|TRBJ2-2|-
TGCGCCAGCAGCTTGCAAGGACAGGGTACCGGGGAGCTGTTTTTT
CASSLQGQGTGELFF
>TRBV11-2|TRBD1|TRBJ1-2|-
TGTGCCAGCAGCCCCCAGGGGGCGGGTGGCTACACCTTC
CASSPQGAGGYTF
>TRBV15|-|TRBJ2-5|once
TGTGCCACCAGCAGAGGGGACTTACATTACCAAGAGACCCAGTACTTC
CATSRGDLHYQETQYF
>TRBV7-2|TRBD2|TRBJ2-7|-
TGTGCCAGCAGCTTAGGGGGACTAGCGGGAGGGCGGCCCGAGCAGTACTTC
CASSLGGLAGGRPEQYF
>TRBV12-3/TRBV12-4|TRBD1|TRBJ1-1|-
TGTGCCAGCAGCGGCAGGGGGCCAACTGAAGCTTTCTTT
CASSGRGPTEAFF
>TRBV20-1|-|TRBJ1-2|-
TGCAGCGTAGCAGCTAACTATGGCTACACCTTC
CSVAANYGYTF
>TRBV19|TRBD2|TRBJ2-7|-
TGTGCCAGTAGTCCAGGAGGAGCGGGGAGCTCCTACGAGCAGTACTTC
CASSPGGAGSSYEQYF
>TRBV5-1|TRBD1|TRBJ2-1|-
TGCGCCAGCAGCCCGGGACAGGGGTACGGAACGCCTTACAATGAGCAGTTCTTC
CASSPGQGYGTPYNEQFF
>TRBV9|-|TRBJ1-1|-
TGTGCCAGCAGCAGGGAGCGGGGAATAAACACTGAAGCTTTCTTT
CASSRERGINTEAFF
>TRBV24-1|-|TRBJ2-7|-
TGTGCCACCAGTGATTTGGACTCCCCTACCGAGCAGTACTTC
CATSDLDSPTEQYF
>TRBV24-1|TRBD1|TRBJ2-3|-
TGTGCCACCAGTGATACCCTCGGGACAGGGTCCACAGATACGCAGTATTTT
CATSDTLGTGSTDTQYF
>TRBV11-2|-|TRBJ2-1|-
TGTGCCAGCAGCCATCTCACAGCAGTTCTTCATGAGCAGTTCTTC
CASSHLTAVLHEQFF
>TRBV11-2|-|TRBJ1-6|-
TGTGCCAGCAGCCGCACACGGAGCTCCTATAATTCACCCCTCCACTTT
CASSRTRSSYNSPLHF
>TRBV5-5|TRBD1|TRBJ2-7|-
TGTGCCAGCAGCTTGGGGGGACAGACCTACGAGCAGTACTTC
CASSLGGQTYEQYF
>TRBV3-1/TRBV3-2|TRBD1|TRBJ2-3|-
TGTGCCAGTTCACAGGGGATGCCAGATACGCAGTATTTT
CASSQGMPDTQYF
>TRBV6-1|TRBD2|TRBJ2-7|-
TGTGCCAGCAGTGAATTAGGCGGGAGGGCCTCGGGGGAGCAGTACTTC
CASSELGGRASGEQYF